A single sample gave rise to the 20 T cell receptor beta chains below, sequenced in a study of OX40 agonist ivuxolimab in advanced cancers. Here immunoSEQ multiplex PCR was the method, and the copy in TCRdb shows in-frame clones only, minus some. The data contain about 94,000 clones, under 95% of them seen just once; the ten biggest clones take up approximately 0.81%. The material was CD4+ or CD8+ T cells sorted from blood, obtained in a trial of the OX40 agonist ivuxolimab. All receptors come from an adult with an advanced solid tumor such as melanoma, head and neck, liver or kidney cancer.

This clone was counted between two and nine times. J is TRBJ2-7 and V is TRBV7-2; D is tentatively TRBD1 or TRBD2 (5 bases each). Germline V gives CDR1 SGHTA, CDR2 FQGNSA. The CDR3 consists of 15 residues. V gave up 1 base and J gave up 1 base, with 11 bases separating them. The DNA for the CDR3 is TGTGCCAGCAGCTTAGATGGGGGTTTATCCTACGAGCAGTACTTC. It specifies CASSLDGGLSYEQYF.

J is TRBJ1-2 and V is TRBV7-9; tentative D call: TRBD1 (6 bases). This CDR3 has 15 amino acids. Trimming pared 3 bases from V and 0 bases from J, leaving 11 bases between. Germline assignment: CDR1 SEHNR and CDR2 FQNEAQ (reference sequence). CDR3 protein: CASSFGDRTNYGYTF. CDR3 sequence (DNA): TGTGCCAGCAGCTTCGGTGACAGGACTAACTATGGCTACACCTTC.

The chain links TRBV7-2 to TRBJ2-5; either TRBD1 or TRBD2 may fit D (5 bases each). Trimming took 3 bases from V and 5 from J, leaving 7 bases between them. Germline V CDR1 and CDR2: SGHTA, FQGNSA. The CDR3 extends over 12 amino acids. The CDR3 sequence is CASSLGRETQYF. Here the CDR3 DNA reads TGTGCCAGCAGCTTGGGACGGGAGACCCAGTACTTC.

This rearrangement joins TRBV6-5 to TRBJ2-7; D is uncertain. Germline V CDR1 and CDR2: MNHEY, SVGAGI. The V end lost 3 bases, the J end lost 6 bases, and 15 bases lay between the germline ends. The CDR3 contains 14 residues. CDR3 sequence reads: CASSYTVGLSEQYF. CDR3 nucleotide sequence: TGTGCCAGCAGTTATACGGTTGGGTTATCCGAGCAGTACTTC.

This sequence joins TRBV9 and TRBJ2-7, with D maybe TRBD1 (5 bases). The V gene lost 0 bases and the J gene lost 0 bases, with 10 bases spanning the gap. The CDR3 runs to 15 residues. Per germline, CDR1 SGDLS and CDR2 YYNGEE. The chain's CDR3 is CASSVEAGPSYEQYF. The DNA for the CDR3 is TGTGCCAGCAGCGTAGAGGCAGGGCCCTCCTACGAGCAGTACTTC.

This chain uses TRBV6-1 with TRBJ1-2, with TRBD1 matching 8 bases. Germline V CDR1 and CDR2: MNHNS, SASEGT. The CDR3 loop spans 15 amino acids. The ends lost 3 bases at V and 3 bases at J; junction bases unmatched: 6. The CDR3 region has the DNA TGTGCCAGCAGTGATCGGACAGGGTGGTACTATGGCTACACCTTC. Translated: CASSDRTGWYYGYTF.

DNA for the CDR3: TGTGCCAGCAGGGGGGACAGAGCAGCCAAAAACATTCAGTACTTC. Its translation: CASRGDRAAKNIQYF. The chain combines TRBV6-1 with TRBJ2-4; 7 bases fit TRBD1. Germline V gene sequence: CDR1 MNHNS, CDR2 SASEGT. This CDR3 has 15 residues. The junction had 5 bases not matched to a gene; V was cut back by 6 bases and J by 0 bases.

The rearrangement uses TRBV21-1 and TRBJ2-5; TRBD1, the D gene given by the table, was not confirmed from the DNA. TRBV21-1 is an annotated pseudogene. The CDR3 has 14 amino acids. CDR3 sequence: CASSKQGKGETQYF. The CDR3 nucleotides are TGTGCCAGCAGCAAACAGGGAAAGGGAGAGACCCAGTACTTC.

The CDR3 protein is CASKTADNSPLHF. CDR3 nucleotides: TGTGCCAGCAAAACAGCGGATAATTCACCCCTCCACTTT. This chain links TRBV6-5 with TRBJ1-6; D is unresolved. Trimming shortened V by 7 bases and J by 5 bases, and 9 bases separated the two germline ends. The CDR3 sequence is 13 residues long. Germline V gene data show CDR1 as MNHEY and CDR2 as SVGAGI.

V usage is TRBV5-8 and J usage is TRBJ1-2; 8 positions match TRBD1. The CDR3 spans 14 residues. Germline lookup yields CDR1 SGHTS and CDR2 YDEGEE. The V and J ends lost 6 bases and 8 bases, in that order; junction bases with no gene match: 12. CDR3 residues: CASNPLQGVGGYTF. As DNA, the CDR3 is TGTGCCAGCAACCCCTTACAGGGGGTGGGCGGCTACACCTTC.

The genes are TRBV29-1 and TRBJ1-5; 8 bases fit TRBD1. The CDR3 has 14 amino acids. The V segment lost 6 bases and the J segment 7 bases; nucleotides outside the gene matches: 11. Germline V lookup: CDR1 SQVTM, CDR2 ANQGSEA. The CDR3 loop is CSVADTGGKQPQHF. The CDR3 DNA follows: TGCAGCGTCGCCGATACAGGGGGTAAACAGCCCCAGCATTTT.

The gene calls are TRBV9 and TRBJ2-4, with 7 nucleotides matching TRBD2. The V gene end was trimmed by 4 bases and the J gene end by 11 bases; junction bases not matched to a gene: 12. CDR3 length: 14 amino acids. The germline gives CDR1 SGDLS, CDR2 YYNGEE. The CDR3 bases are TGTGCCAGCAGCCCAGCGGGGCGGGAGAGACTTCAGTACTTC. Amino acid sequence: CASSPAGRERLQYF.

The chain joins TRBV28 to TRBJ2-7; D possibly corresponds to TRBD1 (6 bases). In germline, CDR1 is MDHEN, CDR2 SYDVKM. The CDR3 contains 14 residues. V was pared by 2 bases and J by 3 bases, with 11 bases between. The CDR3 bases are TGTGCCAGCAGTTTAATCGGCAGGGGCTACGAGCAGTACTTC. Its protein is CASSLIGRGYEQYF.

This clone was recorded only once. The chain links TRBV6-1 to TRBJ2-7, with no clear D. Trimming removed 5 bases from V and 0 bases from J, with 14 bases in between. Germline CDR1 is MNHNS and CDR2 is SASEGT. The CDR3 runs to 15 residues. CDR3 in DNA: TGTGCCAGCAGTCCCTTCGACACGATCTCCTACGAGCAGTACTTC. Its translation is CASSPFDTISYEQYF.

The DNA for the CDR3 is TGTGCCAGCAGCATCTCTAGGGAGAAGGGTTCACCCCTCCACTTT. It translates to CASSISREKGSPLHF. The chain carries TRBV7-2 and TRBJ1-6, with D unclear. V gave up 5 bases and J gave up 9 bases, with 17 bases separating them. From germline, CDR1 is SGHTA and CDR2 FQGNSA. CDR3 length: 15 amino acids.

The chain couples TRBV28 to TRBJ1-4, with a weak D call TRBD1 (5 bases). This CDR3 is built from 14 residues. The V end was cut by 4 bases, the J end by 2 bases, with 8 bases between. Germline loops: CDR1 MDHEN, CDR2 SYDVKM. The CDR3, as DNA: TGTGCCAGCAGTTGGCCAGGGACTAATGAAAAACTGTTTTTT. Translating gives CASSWPGTNEKLFF. Full variable domain (rest looked up from reference TRBV28 and TRBJ1-4): DVKVTQSSRYLVKRTGEKVFLECVQDMDHENMFWYRQDPGLGLRLIYFSYDVKMKEKGDIPEGYSVSREKKERFSLILESASTNQTSMYLCASSWPGTNEKLFFGSGTQLSVL.

The chain joins TRBV28 to TRBJ2-5; TRBD2 might be the D (6 bases). The end of the DNA is better explained by TRBJ2-7, so the J call may be wrong. Germline CDR1 is MDHEN and CDR2 is SYDVKM. This CDR3 is built from 14 residues. This CDR3 is CASSLSLLAHEQYF. CDR3 sequence (DNA): TGTGCCAGCAGTTTGTCCCTACTAGCCCACGAGCAGTACTTC.

V and J are TRBV6-1 and TRBJ2-3; 9 bases align to TRBD1. From germline, CDR1 is MNHNS and CDR2 SASEGT. The trim removed 5 bases at V and 5 bases at J, leaving 8 bases unmatched. This CDR3 comprises 15 residues. CDR3: CASSTQGAHLDTQYF. The CDR3 DNA is TGTGCCAGCAGTACACAGGGGGCGCATTTAGATACGCAGTATTTT.

This rearrangement joins TRBV5-4 to TRBJ2-1; D tentatively reads TRBD1 or TRBD2 (6 bases each). The CDR3 length is 16 residues. Between the trimmed V and J ends, which lost 0 bases and 4 bases, there was a span of 14 bases. Germline CDR1 reads SGHNT; CDR2 reads YYREEE (reference sequence). CDR3 residues: CASSLEGGNNYNEQFF. The DNA for the CDR3 is TGTGCCAGCAGCTTGGAGGGGGGAAACAATTACAATGAGCAGTTCTTC.

This clone was seen once. The chain links TRBV12-5 to TRBJ2-7, with D possibly matching TRBD2 (7 bases). Trimming removed 2 bases from V and 2 bases from J, with 25 bases in between. The CDR3 extends over 19 amino acids. The germline gives CDR1 LGHNT, CDR2 FRNRAP. CDR3 amino acids: CASGLLRDTAGLGAYEQYF. The CDR3 bases are TGTGCTAGTGGTTTGTTACGGGACACAGCGGGACTCGGGGCCTACGAGCAGTACTTC.